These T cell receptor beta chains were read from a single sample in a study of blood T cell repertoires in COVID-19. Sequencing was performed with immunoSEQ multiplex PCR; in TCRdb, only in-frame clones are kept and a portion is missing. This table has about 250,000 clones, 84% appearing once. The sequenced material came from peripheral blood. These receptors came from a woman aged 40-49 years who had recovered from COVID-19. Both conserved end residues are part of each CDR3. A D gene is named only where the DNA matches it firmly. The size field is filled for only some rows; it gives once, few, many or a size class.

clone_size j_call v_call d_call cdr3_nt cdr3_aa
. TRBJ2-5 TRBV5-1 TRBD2 TGCGCCAGCAGCGCGACTAGCGGGGGTGCTGAGACCCAGTACTTC CASSATSGGAETQYF
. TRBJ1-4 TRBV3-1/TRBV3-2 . TGTGCCAGCAGCCACGGGAAGGGAGAAAAACTGTTTTTT CASSHGKGEKLFF
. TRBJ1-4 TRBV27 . TGTGCCAGCAGTCCCCTGACAGAGTCTAATGAAAAACTGTTTTTT CASSPLTESNEKLFF
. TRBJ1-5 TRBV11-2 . TGTGCCAGCAGCTTAGGCGGGAGGGGCACGAGCAATCAGCCCCAGCATTTT CASSLGGRGTSNQPQHF
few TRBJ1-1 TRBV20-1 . TGCAGTGCTAGTATACAGCAATACACTGAAGCTTTCTTT CSASIQQYTEAFF
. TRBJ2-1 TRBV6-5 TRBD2 TGTGCCAGCAGTTGGGCGGGGGGCCGCAATGAGCAGTTCTTC CASSWAGGRNEQFF
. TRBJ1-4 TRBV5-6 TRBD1 TGTGCCAGCAGCTTAACGGGACAGCCCAATGAAAAACTGTTTTTT CASSLTGQPNEKLFF
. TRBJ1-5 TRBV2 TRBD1 TGTGCCAGCAGCCCCTTCGCAGGGGGCCATCAGCCCCAGCATTTT CASSPFAGGHQPQHF
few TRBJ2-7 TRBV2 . TGTGCCAGCAGAGACGCAGGGCTCGAGCAGTACTTC CASRDAGLEQYF
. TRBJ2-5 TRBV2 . TGTGCCAGCAGTGGCGGTGCGGGTTCAGAGACCCAGTACTTC CASSGGAGSETQYF
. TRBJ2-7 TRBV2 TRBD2 TGTGCCAGCAGTGTTCTTAGCGGGGGCTACGAGCAGTACTTC CASSVLSGGYEQYF
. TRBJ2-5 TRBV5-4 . TGTGCCAGCAGCTTACAGACAGGAGAGACCCAGTACTTC CASSLQTGETQYF
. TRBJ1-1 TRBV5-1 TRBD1 TGCGCCAGCAGCTTGGCCATAGGGGGCGCGGACACTGAAGCTTTCTTT CASSLAIGGADTEAFF
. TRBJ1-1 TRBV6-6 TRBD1 TGTGCCAGCAAAAAACAGGGGATGGCGGCTTTCTTT CASKKQGMAAFF
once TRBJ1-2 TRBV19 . TGTGCCAGTATCCACTCAGGAGGACAGCCCTATGGCTACACCTTC CASIHSGGQPYGYTF
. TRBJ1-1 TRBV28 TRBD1 TGTGCCAGCAGTTTTCCAGGGGGCGGGAGCACTGAAGCTTTCTTT CASSFPGGGSTEAFF
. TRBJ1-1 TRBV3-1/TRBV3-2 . TGTGCCAGCAGCCAAGATTCTCGCGGGGGGGGCACTGAAGCTTTCTTT CASSQDSRGGGTEAFF
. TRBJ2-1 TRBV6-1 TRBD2 TGTGCCAGCAGGGTCCGGGGGGATGGATACAATGAGCAGTTCTTC CASRVRGDGYNEQFF
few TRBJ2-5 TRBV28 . TGTGCCGCTCTTGGGGCAGGAGAGAACCAAGAGACCCAGTACTTC CAALGAGENQETQYF
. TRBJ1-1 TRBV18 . TGTGCCAGCTCACCACCGATACAGGTACAAAACACTGAAGCTTTCTTT CASSPPIQVQNTEAFF
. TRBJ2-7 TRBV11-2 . TGTGCCAGCAGCACTGGGCCGTACGAGCAGTACTTC CASSTGPYEQYF
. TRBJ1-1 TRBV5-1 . TGCGCCAGCAGCTTGAATCCAAGTACGGTTGCCGAACGAGCTTTCTTT CASSLNPSTVAERAFF
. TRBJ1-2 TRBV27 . TGTGCCAGCAGTTTATCGACGACAGGTGGCTACACCTTC CASSLSTTGGYTF
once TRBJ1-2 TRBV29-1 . TGCAGCGTTTTTTTCTCTGGCTACACCTTC CSVFFSGYTF
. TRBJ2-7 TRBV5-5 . TGTGCCAGCGCGGTGGGGGGATCTATGACCTACGAGCAGTACTTC CASAVGGSMTYEQYF
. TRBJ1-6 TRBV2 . TGTGCCAGCAGTCCGGCCCGGCCGGGCTATAATTCACCCCTCCACTTT CASSPARPGYNSPLHF